The following is a TCR beta chain sequence with its context. The antigen is unknown. This sample is part of a study of T-cell memory formation after mild COVID-19. Findings of the study overall: Mainly CM and EM harbored the contracting CD4+ clones; mainly EMRA harbored the CD8+ ones. Within pre-infection memory, some responding clones were found, suggesting cross-reactive memory joined.

The germline V and J ends were trimmed by 2 bases and 0 bases, with 12 bases remaining between them. Germline V lookup: CDR1 SGHRS, CDR2 YFSETQ. The CDR3 consists of 16 residues. TCRdb re-derived calls from the 5' RACE reads in MiXCR, one entry per CDR3 protein. There are approximately 560,000 distinct CDR3 sequences in the sample; around 16% occur only once, and roughly 8% lies in the top ten. V usage is TRBV5-1 and J usage is TRBJ2-1, with D perhaps matching TRBD2 (6 bases). This receptor was taken from an adult woman who had mild COVID-19 (a few samples of this study predate the infection). Cell type and time point are not known. Sequenced: PBMCs or a T cell subset sorted from them (not recorded which). The CDR3 region is CASSFEREPSYNEQFF. CDR3 nucleotides: TGCGCCAGCAGCTTTGAACGGGAGCCCTCCTACAATGAGCAGTTCTTC. Supplemented by reference TRBV5-1 and TRBJ2-1, the full variable domain reads KAGVTQTPRYLIKTRGQQVTLSCSPISGHRSVSWYQQTPGQGLQFLFEYFSETQRNKGNFPGRFSGRQFSNSRSEMNVSTLELGDSALYLCASSFEREPSYNEQFFGPGTRLTVL.